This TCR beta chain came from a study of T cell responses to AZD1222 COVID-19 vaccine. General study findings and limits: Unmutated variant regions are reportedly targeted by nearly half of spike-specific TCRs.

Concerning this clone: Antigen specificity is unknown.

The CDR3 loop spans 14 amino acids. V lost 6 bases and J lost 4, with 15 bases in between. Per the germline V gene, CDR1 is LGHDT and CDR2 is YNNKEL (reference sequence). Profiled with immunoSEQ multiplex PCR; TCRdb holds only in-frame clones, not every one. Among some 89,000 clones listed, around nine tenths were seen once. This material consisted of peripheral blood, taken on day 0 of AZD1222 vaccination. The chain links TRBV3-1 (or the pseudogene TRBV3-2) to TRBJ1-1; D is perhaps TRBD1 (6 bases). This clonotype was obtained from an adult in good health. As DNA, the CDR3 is TGTGCCAGCAGTCGCAGGGGTGAGGGCACTGAAGCTTTCTTT. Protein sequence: CASSRRGEGTEAFF.